The entry below gives a single T cell receptor (beta chain) sequence along with its context. Its antigen is currently unknown. The data originate from a study of shared clonotypes between healthy human individuals. Study results and caveats: Rarefaction curves obtained for sorted subsets showed sequencing incomplete despite large depth.

When replicate PCRs were run on sorted subsets, they used about 200 ng DNA, around 33,000 T cell genomes. Assay used: immunoSEQ multiplex PCR; TCRdb lists only in-frame clones, some missing. The repertoire holds 980,000 or so clones, with less than 85% as singletons. The specimen was memory CD4+ T cells sorted from blood. Subset described: CD45RA-negative fraction. The source is a man aged 18 to 29 in good health.

The CDR3 bases are TGCGCCAGCAGCTTGGGAGCGGGACTAGCGGGGACAGATACGCAGTATTTT. It yields the protein CASSLGAGLAGTDTQYF. The genes are TRBV5-1 and TRBJ2-3; 13 bases are a match to TRBD2. The germline V gene encodes CDR1 SGHRS and CDR2 YFSETQ. J lost 3 bases, V lost 0 bases, and 4 bases had no gene match. This CDR3 is 17 amino acids long.